Presented here are 3 T cell receptor beta chains from one specimen sequenced in a study of cytomegalovirus exposure and HLA in healthy donors. Vbeta (60) and Jbeta (13) primers were used in the PCR. The method was immunoSEQ multiplex PCR; TCRdb's version includes in-frame clones alone and lacks a portion of them. The sample has about 86,000 clones, roughly 72% seen once. The specimen was PBMCs. These receptors all come from a woman in her 50s in good health and CMV-seropositive.

This rearrangement joins TRBV14 to TRBJ2-1, with a weak D call TRBD2 (5 bases). This CDR3 region has 14 residues. The germline V and J ends were trimmed by 1 base and 6 bases, with 10 bases remaining between them. In germline, CDR1 is SGHDN, CDR2 FVKESK. CDR3 protein: CASSQVGLFNEQFF. CDR3 nucleotides: TGTGCCAGCAGCCAAGTTGGACTGTTCAATGAGCAGTTCTTC.

The chain has TRBV15 and TRBJ2-3; TRBD2 matches at 7 bases. CDR1 is LNHNV and CDR2 is YYDKDF in the germline V gene (reference sequence). J gave up 2 bases and V 0 bases, and 5 bases lay outside the gene matches. CDR3 length: 16 amino acids. The CDR3 nucleotides read TGTGCCACCAGCAGAGAAGGTGCGGGAGCCACAGATACGCAGTATTTT. This gives the protein CATSREGAGATDTQYF.

V gene TRBV6-5 combines with J gene TRBJ1-4, with D unresolved. Germline CDR1 is MNHEY and CDR2 is SVGAGI. The V end was cut by 2 bases, the J end by 2 bases, with 6 bases between. The CDR3 has 14 amino acids. In DNA, the CDR3 is TGTGCCAGCAGTTACGGCGGGACTAATGAAAAACTGTTTTTT. Protein sequence: CASSYGGTNEKLFF.